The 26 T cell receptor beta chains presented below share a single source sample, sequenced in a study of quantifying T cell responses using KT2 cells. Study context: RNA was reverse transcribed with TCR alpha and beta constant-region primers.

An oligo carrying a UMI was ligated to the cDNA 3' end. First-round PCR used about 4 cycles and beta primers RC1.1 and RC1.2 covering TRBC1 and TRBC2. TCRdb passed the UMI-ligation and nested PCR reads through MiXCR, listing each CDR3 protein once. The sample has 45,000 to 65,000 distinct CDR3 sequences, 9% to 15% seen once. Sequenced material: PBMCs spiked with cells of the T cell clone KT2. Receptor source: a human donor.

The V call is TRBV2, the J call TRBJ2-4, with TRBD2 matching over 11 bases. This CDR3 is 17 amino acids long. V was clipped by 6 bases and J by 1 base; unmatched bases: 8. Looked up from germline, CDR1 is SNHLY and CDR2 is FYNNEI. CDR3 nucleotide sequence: TGTGCCAGCAGCGCTAGACTAGCGGGACCGGCCAAAAACATTCAGTACTTC. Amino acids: CASSARLAGPAKNIQYF.

The CDR3 is CAIRAGTDKNTEAFF. In DNA, the CDR3 is TGTGCCATCAGGGCCGGGACGGACAAGAACACTGAAGCTTTCTTT. The V gene is TRBV10-3, the J gene TRBJ1-1, with D perhaps TRBD1 (5 bases). The CDR3 totals 15 residues. V lost 6 bases and J 1 base, leaving 15 bases between the germline ends. Germline CDR1 reads ENHRY; CDR2 reads SYGVKD.

DNA of the CDR3: TGTGCCAGCAGTTACCCTACTAAAGAGCAGTTCTTC. It codes for CASSYPTKEQFF. The gene calls are TRBV6-2 or TRBV6-3 and TRBJ2-1; D gene uncertain. Germline V CDR1 and CDR2: MNHEY, SVGEGT. This CDR3 region has 12 residues. V was clipped by 2 bases and J by 10 bases, with 9 bases between them.

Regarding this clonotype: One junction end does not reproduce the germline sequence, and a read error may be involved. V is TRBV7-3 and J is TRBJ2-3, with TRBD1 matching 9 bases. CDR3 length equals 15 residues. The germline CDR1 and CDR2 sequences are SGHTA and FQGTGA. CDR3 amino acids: CASSQGQGRTDTQYF. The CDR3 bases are TGTGCCAGCAGCCAGGGACAGGGACGCACGGATACGCAGTATTTT.

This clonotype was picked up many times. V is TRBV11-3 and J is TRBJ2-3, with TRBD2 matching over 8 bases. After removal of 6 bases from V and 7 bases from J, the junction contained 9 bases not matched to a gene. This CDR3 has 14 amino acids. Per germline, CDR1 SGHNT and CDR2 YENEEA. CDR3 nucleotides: TGTGCCAGCAGTAAGGGACTAGAGGGCAATACGCAGTATTTT. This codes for CASSKGLEGNTQYF.

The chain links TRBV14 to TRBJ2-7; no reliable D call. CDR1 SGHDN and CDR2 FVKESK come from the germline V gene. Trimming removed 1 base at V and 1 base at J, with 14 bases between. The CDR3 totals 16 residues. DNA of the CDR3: TGTGCCAGCAGCCAAGTTTCGTGGGCGGAGTCCTACGAGCAGTACTTC. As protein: CASSQVSWAESYEQYF.

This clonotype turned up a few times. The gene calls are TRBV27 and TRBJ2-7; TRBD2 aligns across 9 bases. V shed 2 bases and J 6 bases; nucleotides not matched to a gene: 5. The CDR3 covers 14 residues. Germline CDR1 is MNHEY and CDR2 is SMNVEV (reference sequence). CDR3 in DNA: TGTGCCAGCAGTTTAATGCGGGGGGGCCCCGAGCAGTACTTC. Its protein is CASSLMRGGPEQYF.

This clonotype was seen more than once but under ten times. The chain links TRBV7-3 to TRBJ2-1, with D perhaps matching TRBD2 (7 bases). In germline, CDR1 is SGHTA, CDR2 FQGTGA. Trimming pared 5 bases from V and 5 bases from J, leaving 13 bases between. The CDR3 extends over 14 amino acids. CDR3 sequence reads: CASSLQGGDNEQFF. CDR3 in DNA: TGTGCCAGCAGCCTACAGGGAGGGGACAATGAGCAGTTCTTC.

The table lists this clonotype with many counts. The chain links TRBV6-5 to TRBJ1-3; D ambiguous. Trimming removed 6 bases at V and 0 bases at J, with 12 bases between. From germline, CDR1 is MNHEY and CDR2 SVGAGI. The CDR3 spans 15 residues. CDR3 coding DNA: TGTGCCAGCAGCCTCGAAGGGAGCTCTGGAAACACCATATATTTT. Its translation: CASSLEGSSGNTIYF.

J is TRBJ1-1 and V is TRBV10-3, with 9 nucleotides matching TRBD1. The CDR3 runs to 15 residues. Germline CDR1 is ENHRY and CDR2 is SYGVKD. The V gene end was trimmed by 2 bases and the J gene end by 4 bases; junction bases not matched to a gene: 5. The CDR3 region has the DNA TGTGCCATCAGTGAGGCCGGGACAGGGCTCACTGAAGCTTTCTTT. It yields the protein CAISEAGTGLTEAFF.

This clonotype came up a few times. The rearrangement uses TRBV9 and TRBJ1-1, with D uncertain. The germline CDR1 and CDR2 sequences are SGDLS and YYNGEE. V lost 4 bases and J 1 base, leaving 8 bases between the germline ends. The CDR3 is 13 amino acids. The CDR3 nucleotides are TGTGCCAGCAGCCCGGACGGGAACACTGAAGCTTTCTTT. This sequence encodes CASSPDGNTEAFF.

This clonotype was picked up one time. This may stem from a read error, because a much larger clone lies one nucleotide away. CDR3 coding DNA: TGCAGTGCCGAGTCCCAACAGGGGGCAGGCGAGCAGTACTTC. Translation: CSAESQQGAGEQYF. V gene TRBV20-1 combines with J gene TRBJ2-7; 9 positions match TRBD1. This CDR3 region has 14 residues. V dropped 6 bases and J dropped 6; count of bases not matched to a gene: 12. Germline V gene lookup returns CDR1 DFQATT and CDR2 SNEGSKA (reference sequence).

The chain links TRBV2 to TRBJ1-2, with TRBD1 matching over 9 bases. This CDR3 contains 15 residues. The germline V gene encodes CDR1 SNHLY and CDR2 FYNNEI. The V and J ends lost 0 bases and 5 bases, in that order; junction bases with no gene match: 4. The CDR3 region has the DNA TGTGCCAGCAGTGAAGCGTTGACAGGGGGGTATGGCTACACCTTC. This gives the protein CASSEALTGGYGYTF.

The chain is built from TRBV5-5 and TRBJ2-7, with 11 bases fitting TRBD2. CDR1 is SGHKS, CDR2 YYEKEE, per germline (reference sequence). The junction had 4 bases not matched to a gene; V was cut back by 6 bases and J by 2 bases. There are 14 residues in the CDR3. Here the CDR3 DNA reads TGTGCCAGCAACTTAGCGGGAGGGGCCTACGAGCAGTACTTC. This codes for CASNLAGGAYEQYF.

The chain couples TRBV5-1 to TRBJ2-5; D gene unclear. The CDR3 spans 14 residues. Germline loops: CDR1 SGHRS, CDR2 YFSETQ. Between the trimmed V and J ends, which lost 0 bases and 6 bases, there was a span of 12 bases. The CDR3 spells CASSLEIGGKTQYF. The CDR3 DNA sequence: TGCGCCAGCAGCTTGGAAATCGGTGGGAAGACCCAGTACTTC. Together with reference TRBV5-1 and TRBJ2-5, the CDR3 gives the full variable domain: KAGVTQTPRYLIKTRGQQVTLSCSPISGHRSVSWYQQTPGQGLQFLFEYFSETQRNKGNFPGRFSGRQFSNSRSEMNVSTLELGDSALYLCASSLEIGGKTQYFGPGTRLLVL.

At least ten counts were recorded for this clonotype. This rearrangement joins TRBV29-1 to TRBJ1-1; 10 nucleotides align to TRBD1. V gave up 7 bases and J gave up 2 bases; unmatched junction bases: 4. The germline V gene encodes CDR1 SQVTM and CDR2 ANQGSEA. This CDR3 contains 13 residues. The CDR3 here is CSGRDRGNTEAFF. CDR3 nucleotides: TGCAGCGGGCGGGACAGGGGTAACACTGAAGCTTTCTTT.

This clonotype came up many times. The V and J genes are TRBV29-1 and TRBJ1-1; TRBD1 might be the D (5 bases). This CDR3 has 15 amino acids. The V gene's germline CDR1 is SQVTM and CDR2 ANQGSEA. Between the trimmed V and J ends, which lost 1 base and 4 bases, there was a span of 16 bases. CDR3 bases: TGCAGCGTTGAAGTCGGGGCTCTAACGGGCACTGAAGCTTTCTTT. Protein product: CSVEVGALTGTEAFF.

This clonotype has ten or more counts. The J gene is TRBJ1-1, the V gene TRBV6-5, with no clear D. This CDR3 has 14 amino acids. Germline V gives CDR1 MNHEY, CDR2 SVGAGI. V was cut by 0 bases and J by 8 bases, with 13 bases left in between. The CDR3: CASSYSRAYGEAFF. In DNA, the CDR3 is TGTGCCAGCAGTTACTCGAGGGCCTACGGGGAAGCTTTCTTT.

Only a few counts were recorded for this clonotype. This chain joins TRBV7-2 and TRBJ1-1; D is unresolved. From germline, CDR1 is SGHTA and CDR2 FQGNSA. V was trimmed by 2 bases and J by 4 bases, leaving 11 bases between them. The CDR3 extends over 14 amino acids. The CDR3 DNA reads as TGTGCCAGCAGCTTATCGAGGCCCCCCACTGAAGCTTTCTTT. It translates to CASSLSRPPTEAFF.

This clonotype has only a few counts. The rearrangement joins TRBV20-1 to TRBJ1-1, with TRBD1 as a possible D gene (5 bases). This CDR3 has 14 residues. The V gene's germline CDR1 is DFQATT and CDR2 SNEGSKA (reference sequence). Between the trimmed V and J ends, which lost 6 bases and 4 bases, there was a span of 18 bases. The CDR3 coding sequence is TGCAGTGCCTACGGGGGGGAAGGAGTCACTGAAGCTTTCTTT. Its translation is CSAYGGEGVTEAFF.

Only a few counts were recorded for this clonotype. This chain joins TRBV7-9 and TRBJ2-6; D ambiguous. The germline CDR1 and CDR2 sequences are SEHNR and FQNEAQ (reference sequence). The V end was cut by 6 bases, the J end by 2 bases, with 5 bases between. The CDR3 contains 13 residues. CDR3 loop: CASSTPGANVLTF. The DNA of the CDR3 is TGTGCCAGCAGTACCCCTGGGGCCAACGTCCTGACTTTC.

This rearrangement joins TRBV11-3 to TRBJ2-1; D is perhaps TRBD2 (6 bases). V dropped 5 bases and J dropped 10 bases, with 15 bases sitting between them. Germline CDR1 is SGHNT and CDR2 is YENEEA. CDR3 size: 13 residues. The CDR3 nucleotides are TGTGCCAGCAGCCGACTAGACCCGGGGGAGCAGTTCTTC. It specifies CASSRLDPGEQFF. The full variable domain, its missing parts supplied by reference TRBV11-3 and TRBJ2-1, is EAGVVQSPRYKIIEKKQPVAFWCNPISGHNTLYWYLQNLGQGPELLIRYENEEAVDDSQLPKDRFSAERLKGVDSTLKIQPAELGDSAVYLCASSRLDPGEQFFGPGTRLTVL.

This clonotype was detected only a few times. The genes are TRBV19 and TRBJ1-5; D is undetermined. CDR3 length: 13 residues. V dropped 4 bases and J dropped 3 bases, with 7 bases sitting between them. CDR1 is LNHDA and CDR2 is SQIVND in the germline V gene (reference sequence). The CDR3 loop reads CASSRNINQPQHF. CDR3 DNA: TGTGCCAGTAGTAGAAATATCAATCAGCCCCAGCATTTT.

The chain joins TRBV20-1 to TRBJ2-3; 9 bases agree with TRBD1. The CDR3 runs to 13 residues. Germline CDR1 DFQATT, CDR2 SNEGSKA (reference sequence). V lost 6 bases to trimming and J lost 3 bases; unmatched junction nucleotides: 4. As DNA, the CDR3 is TGCAGTGCCGGGACAGGGCTAACAGATACGCAGTATTTT. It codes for CSAGTGLTDTQYF.

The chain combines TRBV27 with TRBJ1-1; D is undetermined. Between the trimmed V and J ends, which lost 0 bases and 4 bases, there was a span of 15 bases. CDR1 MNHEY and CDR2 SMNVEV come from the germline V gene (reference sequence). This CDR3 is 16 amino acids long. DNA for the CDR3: TGTGCCAGCAGTTTATCCTGGCGACACAGACGCACTGAAGCTTTCTTT. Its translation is CASSLSWRHRRTEAFF.

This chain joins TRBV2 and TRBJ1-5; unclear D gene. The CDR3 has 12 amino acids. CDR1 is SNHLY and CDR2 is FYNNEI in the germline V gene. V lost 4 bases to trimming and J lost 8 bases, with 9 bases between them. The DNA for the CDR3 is TGTGCCAGCAGTGGCCTCGTGGAGCCCCAGCATTTT. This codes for CASSGLVEPQHF.